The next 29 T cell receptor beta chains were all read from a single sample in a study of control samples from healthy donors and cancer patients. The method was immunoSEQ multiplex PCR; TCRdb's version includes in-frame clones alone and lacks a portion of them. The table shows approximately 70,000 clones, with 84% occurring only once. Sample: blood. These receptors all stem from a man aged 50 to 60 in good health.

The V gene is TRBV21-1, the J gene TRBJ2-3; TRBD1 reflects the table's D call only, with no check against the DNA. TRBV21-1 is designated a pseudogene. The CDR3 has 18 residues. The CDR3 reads CASSKTVFVGIHTDTQYF. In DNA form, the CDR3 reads TGTGCCAGCAGCAAGACAGTATTTGTGGGGATCCACACAGATACGCAGTATTTT.

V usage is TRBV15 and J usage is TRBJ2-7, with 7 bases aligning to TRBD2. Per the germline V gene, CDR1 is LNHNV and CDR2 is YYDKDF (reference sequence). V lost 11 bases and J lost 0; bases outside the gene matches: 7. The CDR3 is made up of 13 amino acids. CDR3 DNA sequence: TGTGCCTCTCGTTCTAGCGGCTCCTACGAGCAGTACTTC. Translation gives CASRSSGSYEQYF.

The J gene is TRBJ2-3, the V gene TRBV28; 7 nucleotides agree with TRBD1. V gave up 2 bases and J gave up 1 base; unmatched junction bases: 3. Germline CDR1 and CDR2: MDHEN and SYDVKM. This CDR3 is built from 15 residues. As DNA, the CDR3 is TGTGCCAGCAGTTTAATGCAGGGGGGCACAGATACGCAGTATTTT. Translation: CASSLMQGGTDTQYF.

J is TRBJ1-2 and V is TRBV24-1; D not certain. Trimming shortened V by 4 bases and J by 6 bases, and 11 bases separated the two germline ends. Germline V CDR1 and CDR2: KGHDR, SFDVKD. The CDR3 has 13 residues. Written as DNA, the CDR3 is TGTGCCACCAGTGAAGATCCTTCCCATGGCTACACCTTC. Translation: CATSEDPSHGYTF.

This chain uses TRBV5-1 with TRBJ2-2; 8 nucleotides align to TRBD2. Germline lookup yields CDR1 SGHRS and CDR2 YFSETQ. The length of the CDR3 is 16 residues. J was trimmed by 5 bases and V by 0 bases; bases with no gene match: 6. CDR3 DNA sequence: TGCGCCAGCAGCTTGGCCCTAGCGGGCCCTACCGGGGAGCTGTTTTTT. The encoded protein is CASSLALAGPTGELFF. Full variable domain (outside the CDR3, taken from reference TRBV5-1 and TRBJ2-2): KAGVTQTPRYLIKTRGQQVTLSCSPISGHRSVSWYQQTPGQGLQFLFEYFSETQRNKGNFPGRFSGRQFSNSRSEMNVSTLELGDSALYLCASSLALAGPTGELFFGEGSRLTVL.

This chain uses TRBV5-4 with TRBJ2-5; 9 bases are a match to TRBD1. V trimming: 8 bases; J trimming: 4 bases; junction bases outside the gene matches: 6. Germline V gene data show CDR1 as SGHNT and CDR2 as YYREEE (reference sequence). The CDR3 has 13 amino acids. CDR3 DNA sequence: TGTGCCAGTTCCCAGGACAGGGGAGAGACCCAGTACTTC. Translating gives CASSQDRGETQYF.

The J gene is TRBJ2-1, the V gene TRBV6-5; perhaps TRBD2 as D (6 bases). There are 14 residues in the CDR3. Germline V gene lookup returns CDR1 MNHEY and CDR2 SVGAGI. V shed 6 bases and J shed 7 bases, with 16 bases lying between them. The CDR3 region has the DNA TGTGCCAGCAGACCCGGGAGAGGGAGTAATGAGCAGTTCTTC. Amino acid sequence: CASRPGRGSNEQFF.

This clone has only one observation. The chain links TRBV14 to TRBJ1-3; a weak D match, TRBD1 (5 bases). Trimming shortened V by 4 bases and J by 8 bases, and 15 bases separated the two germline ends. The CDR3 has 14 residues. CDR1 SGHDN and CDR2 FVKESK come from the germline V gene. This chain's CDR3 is CASSRNPQGHTIYF. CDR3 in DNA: TGTGCCAGCAGCCGGAACCCCCAGGGACACACCATATATTTT.

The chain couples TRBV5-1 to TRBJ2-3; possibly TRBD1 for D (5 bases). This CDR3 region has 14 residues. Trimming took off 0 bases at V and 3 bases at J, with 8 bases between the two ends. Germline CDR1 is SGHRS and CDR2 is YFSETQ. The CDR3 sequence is CASSLAQATDTQYF. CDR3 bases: TGCGCCAGCAGCTTGGCACAGGCGACAGATACGCAGTATTTT.

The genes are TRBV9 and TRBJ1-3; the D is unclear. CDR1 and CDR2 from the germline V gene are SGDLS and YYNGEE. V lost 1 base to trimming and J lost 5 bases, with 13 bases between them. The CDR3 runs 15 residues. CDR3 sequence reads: CASSVTQAHRNTIYF. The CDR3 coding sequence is TGTGCCAGCAGCGTAACTCAAGCGCATAGAAACACCATATATTTT.

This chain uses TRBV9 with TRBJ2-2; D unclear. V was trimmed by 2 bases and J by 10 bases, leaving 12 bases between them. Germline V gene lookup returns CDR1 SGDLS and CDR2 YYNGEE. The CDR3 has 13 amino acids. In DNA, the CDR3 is TGTGCCAGCAGCGTTTTGGGATACACGGAGCTGTTTTTT. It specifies CASSVLGYTELFF.

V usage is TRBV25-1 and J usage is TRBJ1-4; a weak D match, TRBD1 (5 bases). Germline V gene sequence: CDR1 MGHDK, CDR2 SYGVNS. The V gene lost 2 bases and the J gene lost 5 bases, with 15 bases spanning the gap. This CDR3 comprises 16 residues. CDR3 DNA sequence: TGTGCCAGCAGTGAAGGAGGCGGCAGGGAAAATGAAAAACTGTTTTTT. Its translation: CASSEGGGRENEKLFF. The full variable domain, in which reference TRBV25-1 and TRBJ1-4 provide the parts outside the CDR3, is EADIYQTPRYLVIGTGKKITLECSQTMGHDKMYWYQQDPGMELHLIHYSYGVNSTEKGDLSSESTVSRIRTEHFPLTLESARPSHTSQYLCASSEGGGRENEKLFFGSGTQLSVL.

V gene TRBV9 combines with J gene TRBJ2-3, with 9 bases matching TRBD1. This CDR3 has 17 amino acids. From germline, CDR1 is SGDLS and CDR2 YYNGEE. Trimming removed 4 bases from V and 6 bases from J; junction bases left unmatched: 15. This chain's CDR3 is CASSQKALDRGFDTQYF. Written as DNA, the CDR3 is TGTGCCAGCAGCCAAAAAGCCCTGGACAGGGGTTTTGATACGCAGTATTTT.

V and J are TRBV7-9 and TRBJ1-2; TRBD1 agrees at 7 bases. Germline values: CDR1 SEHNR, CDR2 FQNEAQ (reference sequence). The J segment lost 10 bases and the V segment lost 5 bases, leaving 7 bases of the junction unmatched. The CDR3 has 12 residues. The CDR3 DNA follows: TGTGCCAGCAGCCGAGACAGGGTTGACTACACCTTC. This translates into CASSRDRVDYTF.

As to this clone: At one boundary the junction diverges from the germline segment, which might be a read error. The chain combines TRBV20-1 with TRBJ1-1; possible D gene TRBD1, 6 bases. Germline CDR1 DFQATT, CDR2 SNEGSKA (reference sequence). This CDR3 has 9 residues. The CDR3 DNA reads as TGCAGTGCCAGGGAGGGGGGCACCTTT. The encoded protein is CSAREGGTF.

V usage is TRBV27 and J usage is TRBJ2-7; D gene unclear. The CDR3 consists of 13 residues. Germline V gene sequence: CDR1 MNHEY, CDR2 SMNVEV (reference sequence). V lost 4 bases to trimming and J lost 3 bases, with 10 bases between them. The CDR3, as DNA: TGTGCCAGCAGTTCTCAACCACACTACGAGCAGTACTTC. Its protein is CASSSQPHYEQYF.

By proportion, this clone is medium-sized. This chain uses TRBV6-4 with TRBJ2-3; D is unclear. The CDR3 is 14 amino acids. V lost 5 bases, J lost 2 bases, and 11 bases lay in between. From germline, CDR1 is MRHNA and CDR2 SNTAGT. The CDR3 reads CASSTSMDTDTQYF. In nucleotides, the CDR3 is TGTGCCAGCAGTACCAGTATGGACACAGATACGCAGTATTTT.

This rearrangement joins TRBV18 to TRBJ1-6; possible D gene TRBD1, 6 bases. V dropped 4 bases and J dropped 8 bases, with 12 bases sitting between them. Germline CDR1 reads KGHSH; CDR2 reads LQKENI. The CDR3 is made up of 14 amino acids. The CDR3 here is CASSRQVKDSPLHF. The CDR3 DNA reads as TGTGCCAGCTCACGACAGGTTAAAGATTCACCCCTCCACTTT.

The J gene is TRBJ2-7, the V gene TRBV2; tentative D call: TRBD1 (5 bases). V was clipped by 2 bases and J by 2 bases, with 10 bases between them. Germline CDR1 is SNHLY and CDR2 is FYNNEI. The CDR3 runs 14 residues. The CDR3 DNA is TGTGCCAGCAGTGAATTCCAGGGAACCTACGAGCAGTACTTC. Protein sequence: CASSEFQGTYEQYF.

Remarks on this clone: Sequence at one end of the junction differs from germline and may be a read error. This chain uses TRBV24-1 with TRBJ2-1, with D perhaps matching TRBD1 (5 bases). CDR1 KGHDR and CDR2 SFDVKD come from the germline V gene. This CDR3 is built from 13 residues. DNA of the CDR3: TGTGCCACCAGCGATTTCAAGGGGAATGAGCAGTTCTTC. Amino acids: CATSDFKGNEQFF.

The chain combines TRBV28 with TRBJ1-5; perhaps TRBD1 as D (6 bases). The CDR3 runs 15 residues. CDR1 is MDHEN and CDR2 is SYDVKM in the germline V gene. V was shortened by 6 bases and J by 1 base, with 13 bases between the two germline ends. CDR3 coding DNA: TGTGCCAGCAGAGGCACAGGGAAGAGCAATCAGCCCCAGCATTTT. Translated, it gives CASRGTGKSNQPQHF.

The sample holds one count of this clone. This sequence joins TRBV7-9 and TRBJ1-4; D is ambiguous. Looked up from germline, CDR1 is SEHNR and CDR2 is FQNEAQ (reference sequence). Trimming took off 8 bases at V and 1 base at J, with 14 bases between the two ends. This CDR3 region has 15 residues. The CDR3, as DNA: TGTGCCAGCGGAAACGGACTGGGAACTAATGAAAAACTGTTTTTT. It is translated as CASGNGLGTNEKLFF.

The CDR3 here is CASSRAGNTEAFF. The CDR3 DNA follows: TGCGCCAGCAGTCGTGCCGGGAACACTGAAGCTTTCTTT. The rearrangement links TRBV5-1 to TRBJ1-1, with D uncertain. The CDR3 contains 13 residues. The germline V and J ends were trimmed by 5 bases and 1 base, with 9 bases remaining between them. CDR1 is SGHRS and CDR2 is YFSETQ in the germline V gene.

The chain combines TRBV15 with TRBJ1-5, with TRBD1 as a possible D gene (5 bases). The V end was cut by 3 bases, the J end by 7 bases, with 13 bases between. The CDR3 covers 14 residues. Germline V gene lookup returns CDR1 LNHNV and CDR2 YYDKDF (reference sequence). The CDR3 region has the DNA TGTGCCACCAGCAGCGTCGGGGGGGTGCAGCCCCAGCATTTT. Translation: CATSSVGGVQPQHF.

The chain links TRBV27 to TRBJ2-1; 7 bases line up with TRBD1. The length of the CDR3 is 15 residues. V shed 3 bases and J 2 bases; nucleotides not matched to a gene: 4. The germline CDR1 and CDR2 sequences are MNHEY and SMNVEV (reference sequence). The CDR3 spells CASSFGTVAYNEQFF. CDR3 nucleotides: TGTGCCAGCAGTTTTGGGACAGTCGCCTACAATGAGCAGTTCTTC.

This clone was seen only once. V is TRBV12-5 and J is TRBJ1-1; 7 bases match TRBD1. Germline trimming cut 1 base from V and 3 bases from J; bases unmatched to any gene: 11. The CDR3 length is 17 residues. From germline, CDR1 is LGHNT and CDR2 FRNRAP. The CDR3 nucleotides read TGTGCTAGTGGTTTGGGCAACAGGGGCGCAAAGCACACTGAAGCTTTCTTT. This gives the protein CASGLGNRGAKHTEAFF.

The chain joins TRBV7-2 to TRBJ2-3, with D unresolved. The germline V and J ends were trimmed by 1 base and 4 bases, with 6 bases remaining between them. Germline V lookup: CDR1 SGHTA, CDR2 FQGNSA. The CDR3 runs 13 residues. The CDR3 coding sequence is TGTGCCAGCAGCTTAGTGGCCGCAGATACGCAGTATTTT. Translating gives CASSLVAADTQYF.

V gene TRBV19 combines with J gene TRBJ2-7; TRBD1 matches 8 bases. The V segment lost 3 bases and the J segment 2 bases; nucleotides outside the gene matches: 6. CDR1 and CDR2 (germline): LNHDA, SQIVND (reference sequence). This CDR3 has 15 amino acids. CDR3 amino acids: CASSIPNRGAYEQYF. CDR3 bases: TGTGCCAGTAGTATCCCAAACAGGGGGGCCTACGAGCAGTACTTC.

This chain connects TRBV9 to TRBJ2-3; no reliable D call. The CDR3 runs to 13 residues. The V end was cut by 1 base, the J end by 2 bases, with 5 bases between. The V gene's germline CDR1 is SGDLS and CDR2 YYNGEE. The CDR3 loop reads CASSVRTTDTQYF. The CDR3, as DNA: TGTGCCAGCAGCGTAAGAACCACAGATACGCAGTATTTT.